The entry below describes one T cell receptor (beta chain). This record comes from a study of blood T cell repertoires in COVID-19. The wider study: The cDNA or gDNA used as material had been derived from T cells, B-cell-depleted T cells, or PBMCs.

CDR1 and CDR2 from the germline V gene are SGHRS and YFSETQ. CDR3 length: 17 residues. Unmatched junction bases numbered 9, after V lost 2 bases and J lost 0 bases. Original analysis: Scientists estimated how many nucleated cells there were by amplifying reference gene primers. Data came from immunoSEQ multiplex PCR; TCRdb stores just in-frame clones and leaves some out. The V and J calls and clone size come from that table; D and trimming were worked out from the DNA. The repertoire holds about 61,000 clones, with 88% as singletons. The source of this sequence is a woman aged 45-65 years with active or convalescent COVID-19. The chain recombines TRBV5-1 with TRBJ1-1, with 8 bases fitting TRBD1. The sequencing sample was made of peripheral blood. The CDR3 nucleotides are TGCGCCAGCAGCTTATTTGGGGACAGGTACATGAACACTGAAGCTTTCTTT. This codes for CASSLFGDRYMNTEAFF.